This TCR beta chain is drawn from a study of regulatory T cells in long-lasting Graves disease. Study summary: With positive TSH receptor antibodies and over 5 years of antithyroid drugs, Graves' disease was considered persistent.

Turning to this clonotype: No antigen is known for it.

Study-wide results and caveats: Favoring TRBV28, TRBJ1-2 and TRBJ2-5 was a feature seen in persistent disease.

The time point was: persistent/refractory GD, antithyroid drugs over 5 years with positive TRAb. Isolated PBMC RNA provided the starting material for the TCR library. The EDTA tubes were filled with 8 to 9.5 milliliters of drawn peripheral blood. Building of the TCR beta libraries involved iRepertoire HTBI primers and Arm-PCR of CDR3 regions. Each CDR3 protein gets one entry after TCRdb re-called the multiplex PCR reads with MiXCR. The sample carries 600,000 to 850,000 distinct CDR3 sequences, 25% to 35% recorded once. Deletions cut 0 bases from V and 5 bases from J, with 14 bases between. The CDR3 contains 15 residues. Germline CDR1 reads SGDLS; CDR2 reads YYNGEE.

The sequencing here drew on peripheral blood mononuclear cells (PBMCs), taken when the disease was refractory, from a patient treated with antithyroid drugs. This TCR derives from a female donor with Graves disease. This sequence joins TRBV9 and TRBJ1-1, with a possible D match to TRBD1 (5 bases). The CDR3 spells CASSVGSRGRTEAFF. Here the CDR3 DNA reads TGTGCCAGCAGCGTAGGATCTCGGGGGAGGACTGAAGCTTTCTTT.